The 27 T cell receptor beta chains below were found in one sample sequenced in a study of cytomegalovirus exposure and HLA in healthy donors. Repertoires were generated with immunoSEQ multiplex PCR, while TCRdb's copy carries only in-frame clones and drops some. Of some 66,000 clones listed, around 97% are singletons. Material: PBMCs. The receptor source for this set is a young woman in good health and CMV-seropositive.

The rearrangement joins TRBV28 to TRBJ1-5; D is uncertain. Trimming stripped 2 bases from V and 0 bases from J, with 5 bases between. Germline assignment: CDR1 MDHEN and CDR2 SYDVKM. This CDR3 has 14 amino acids. CDR3 sequence: CASSLVYSNQPQHF. The CDR3 DNA sequence: TGTGCCAGCAGTTTAGTGTATAGCAATCAGCCCCAGCATTTT.

The chain combines TRBV10-3 with TRBJ1-4; D gene uncertain. CDR1 is ENHRY and CDR2 is SYGVKD in the germline V gene. This CDR3 spans 13 amino acids. Trimming took off 10 bases at V and 0 bases at J, with 9 bases between the two ends. CDR3 DNA: TGTGCCACCGGCGCGGCAACTAATGAAAAACTGTTTTTT. Amino acids: CATGAATNEKLFF.

This clone came up once. The chain joins TRBV5-4 to TRBJ1-4; 8 nucleotides line up with TRBD1. Trimming removed 0 bases from V and 7 bases from J; junction bases left unmatched: 5. Germline-derived CDR1 and CDR2 are SGHNT and YYREEE (reference sequence). The CDR3 covers 15 residues. CDR3 region: CASSLAAGTGEKLFF. In DNA, the CDR3 is TGTGCCAGCAGCTTGGCGGCCGGGACAGGTGAAAAACTGTTTTTT.

The gene calls are TRBV4-2 and TRBJ2-5, with 7 bases matching TRBD1. With V trimmed by 2 bases and J by 5 bases, 11 bases remained unmatched. Germline-derived CDR1 and CDR2 are LGHNA and YNFKEQ. This CDR3 contains 16 residues. Here the CDR3 reads CASSQTGQAEGETQYF. CDR3 nucleotides: TGTGCCAGCAGCCAAACCGGACAGGCGGAAGGGGAGACCCAGTACTTC.

This sequence joins TRBV5-1 and TRBJ1-3, with 7 positions matching TRBD1. Germline CDR1 SGHRS, CDR2 YFSETQ. The CDR3 extends over 14 amino acids. V was pared by 2 bases and J by 2 bases, with 1 base of the junction left unmatched. The CDR3 region is CASSFGTAGNTIYF. CDR3 DNA: TGCGCCAGCAGCTTTGGGACAGCTGGAAACACCATATATTTT.

This sequence joins TRBV11-3 and TRBJ2-3; D call uncertain. V gave up 0 bases and J gave up 0 bases, with 22 bases separating them. CDR3 size: 20 residues. The germline V gene encodes CDR1 SGHNT and CDR2 YENEEA. The CDR3 bases are TGTGCCAGCAGCTTAGATCGGTACGGCGGCGCCGATACTAGCACAGATACGCAGTATTTT. It is translated as CASSLDRYGGADTSTDTQYF.

This chain connects TRBV4-1 to TRBJ2-7; D perhaps matches TRBD2 (5 bases). CDR1 is MGHRA, CDR2 YSYEKL, per germline. The CDR3 contains 11 residues. Trimming shortened V by 4 bases and J by 5 bases, and 6 bases separated the two germline ends. The CDR3 region is CASSLRDEQYF. The CDR3 DNA reads as TGCGCCAGCAGCCTGAGGGACGAGCAGTACTTC.

The V gene is TRBV27, the J gene TRBJ2-3; TRBD2 aligns across 9 bases. With V trimmed by 2 bases and J by 3 bases, 3 bases remained unmatched. The germline V gene encodes CDR1 MNHEY and CDR2 SMNVEV (reference sequence). CDR3 length: 15 residues. The CDR3 loop reads CASSLAGGPTDTQYF. CDR3 bases: TGTGCCAGCAGTTTAGCGGGAGGGCCAACAGATACGCAGTATTTT.

The chain joins TRBV30 to TRBJ2-1; the D gene is possibly TRBD1 (5 bases). The CDR3 extends over 15 amino acids. V lost 0 bases, J lost 7 bases, and 16 bases lay in between. Per the germline V gene, CDR1 is GTSNPN and CDR2 is SVGIG (reference sequence). CDR3 DNA: TGTGCCTGGAGTGTACGGGCAGGGTTGAGGAATGAGCAGTTCTTC. Translated: CAWSVRAGLRNEQFF.

The CDR3 is CASSRQGITSPLHF. DNA of the CDR3: TGTGCCAGCAGCCGACAGGGCATTACTTCACCCCTCCACTTT. The genes are TRBV6-5 and TRBJ1-6, with TRBD1 matching 7 bases. Germline V gene lookup returns CDR1 MNHEY and CDR2 SVGAGI. Germline trimming cut 6 bases from V and 9 bases from J; bases unmatched to any gene: 8. The CDR3 is 14 residues long.

CDR3 amino acids: CASSSASNSESSYNEQFF. In nucleotides, the CDR3 is TGTGCCAGCAGCTCCGCTTCAAATTCCGAGAGCTCCTACAATGAGCAGTTCTTC. The V gene is TRBV5-4, the J gene TRBJ2-1; D uncertain. Germline CDR1 SGHNT, CDR2 YYREEE (reference sequence). This CDR3 has 18 residues. The V end was cut by 3 bases, the J end by 0 bases, with 19 bases between.

The chain uses TRBV9 and TRBJ2-3, with unresolved D. Germline assignment: CDR1 SGDLS and CDR2 YYNGEE. Trimming cost V 1 base and J 6 bases, with 6 bases left between them. CDR3 length: 12 amino acids. The CDR3 coding sequence is TGTGCCAGCAGCGTAAGCTGGGATACGCAGTATTTT. It is translated as CASSVSWDTQYF.

As to this clone: This clone may be a read error of a much larger clone one base away. The J gene is TRBJ1-2, the V gene TRBV30; the D gene is possibly TRBD1 (6 bases). The V and J ends lost 8 bases and 1 base respectively, with 11 bases between them. The CDR3 covers 12 residues. In germline, CDR1 is GTSNPN, CDR2 SVGIG (reference sequence). CDR3 loop: CARTAHNYGYTF. The CDR3 DNA reads as TGTGCCCGGACAGCGCATAACTATGGCTACACCTTC.

This sequence joins TRBV15 and TRBJ1-5; 7 bases agree with TRBD1. This CDR3 is built from 17 residues. Germline V CDR1 and CDR2: LNHNV, YYDKDF (reference sequence). The ends lost 0 bases at V and 5 bases at J; junction bases unmatched: 10. CDR3 amino acids: CATSRDFPTGVHQPQHF. CDR3 DNA sequence: TGTGCCACCAGCAGAGATTTCCCCACAGGGGTGCATCAGCCCCAGCATTTT.

The chain joins TRBV7-9 to TRBJ2-1; the match to TRBD1 covers 7 bases. The trim removed 3 bases at V and 8 bases at J, leaving 7 bases unmatched. CDR1 and CDR2 from the germline V gene are SEHNR and FQNEAQ (reference sequence). The CDR3 extends over 14 amino acids. The chain's CDR3 is CASSFVGGWHEQFF. Here the CDR3 DNA reads TGTGCCAGCAGCTTTGTAGGGGGCTGGCATGAGCAGTTCTTC.

The genes are TRBV7-3 and TRBJ2-7; D might be TRBD1 (6 bases). The CDR3 length is 14 residues. Germline V lookup: CDR1 SGHTA, CDR2 FQGTGA. Trimming stripped 2 bases from V and 0 bases from J, with 8 bases between. CDR3 residues: CASSLGGTSYEQYF. The CDR3, as DNA: TGTGCCAGCAGCTTAGGGGGCACCTCCTACGAGCAGTACTTC.

This clone showed up just once. This chain joins TRBV7-3 and TRBJ2-1, with TRBD2 identical over 7 bases. The V gene end was trimmed by 3 bases and the J gene end by 4 bases; junction bases not matched to a gene: 6. Germline V gene data show CDR1 as SGHTA and CDR2 as FQGTGA. The CDR3 is made up of 15 amino acids. The DNA for the CDR3 is TGTGCCAGCAGCTTCGGACTAGGATCATACAATGAGCAGTTCTTC. Its translation is CASSFGLGSYNEQFF.

V is TRBV13 and J is TRBJ2-1, with D perhaps matching TRBD1 (6 bases). Germline V lookup: CDR1 PRHDT, CDR2 FYEKMQ (reference sequence). V lost 5 bases and J 6 bases, leaving 20 bases between the germline ends. The CDR3 loop spans 16 amino acids. CDR3 DNA sequence: TGTGCCAGCAGCCTCCCGGGACACAGAGCAGGCAATGAGCAGTTCTTC. Its protein product is CASSLPGHRAGNEQFF.

V is TRBV27 and J is TRBJ2-7, with D uncertain. This CDR3 is built from 12 residues. Germline-derived CDR1 and CDR2 are MNHEY and SMNVEV (reference sequence). V lost 6 bases to trimming and J lost 0 bases, with 6 bases between them. The CDR3 coding sequence is TGTGCCAGCAGGGGCAGCTCCTACGAGCAGTACTTC. It yields the protein CASRGSSYEQYF.

This chain connects TRBV14 to TRBJ2-5; tentative D call: TRBD2 (5 bases). The V end was cut by 0 bases, the J end by 7 bases, with 21 bases between. The CDR3 is 17 amino acids. Germline-derived CDR1 and CDR2 are SGHDN and FVKESK. The CDR3 DNA reads TGTGCCAGCAGCCAAGATCGAGGGCTACCTGCACGGCGGACCCAGTACTTC. This encodes CASSQDRGLPARRTQYF.

This clone was picked up one time. The chain employs TRBV7-9 and TRBJ1-5; D not resolved. Trimming left V 1 base short and J 7 bases short, with 5 bases between. Germline CDR1 and CDR2: SEHNR and FQNEAQ (reference sequence). There are 12 residues in the CDR3. The CDR3 DNA reads TGTGCCAGCAGCTTAGGGGCCCAGCCCCAGCATTTT. The encoded protein is CASSLGAQPQHF. Using reference TRBV7-9 and TRBJ1-5 for the parts outside the CDR3, the full variable domain is DTGVSQNPRHKITKRGQNVTFRCDPISEHNRLYWYRQTLGQGPEFLTYFQNEAQLEKSRLLSDRFSAERPKGSFSTLEIQRTEQGDSAMYLCASSLGAQPQHFGDGTRLSIL.

The V call is TRBV4-2, the J call TRBJ2-3, with D unresolved. CDR3 length: 15 amino acids. The V end lost 0 bases, the J end lost 3 bases, and 10 bases lay between the germline ends. The germline CDR1 and CDR2 sequences are LGHNA and YNFKEQ. The CDR3 DNA reads TGTGCCAGCAGCCAAGATGCTAGACTGACAGATACGCAGTATTTT. Amino acid sequence: CASSQDARLTDTQYF.

The gene calls are TRBV30 and TRBJ2-3, with 9 bases that match TRBD1. The junction had 5 bases not matched to a gene; V was cut back by 2 bases and J by 5 bases. The germline gives CDR1 GTSNPN, CDR2 SVGIG (reference sequence). CDR3 length: 14 residues. The CDR3 here is CAWSRTGAQDTQYF. In DNA form, the CDR3 reads TGTGCCTGGAGTAGGACAGGGGCGCAAGATACGCAGTATTTT.

This sequence joins TRBV19 and TRBJ2-1; a possible D gene is TRBD1 (6 bases). Deletions cut 4 bases from V and 6 bases from J, with 19 bases between. The CDR3 consists of 16 residues. Germline loops: CDR1 LNHDA, CDR2 SQIVND (reference sequence). CDR3 amino acids: CASSSPGTNLRNEQFF. The CDR3 DNA sequence: TGTGCCAGTAGTAGTCCGGGGACAAACCTCCGCAATGAGCAGTTCTTC.

The chain has TRBV10-3 and TRBJ2-1; 8 nucleotides align to TRBD2. This CDR3 is 13 amino acids long. Germline lookup yields CDR1 ENHRY and CDR2 SYGVKD. Trimming removed 6 bases from V and 2 bases from J; junction bases left unmatched: 0. Here the CDR3 reads CAISGRAYNEQFF. As DNA, the CDR3 is TGTGCCATCAGCGGGAGGGCCTACAATGAGCAGTTCTTC.

The chain uses TRBV6-1 and TRBJ1-6; no clear D gene. Trimming took 2 bases from V and 0 from J, leaving 11 bases between them. The CDR3 loop spans 17 amino acids. Germline CDR1 is MNHNS and CDR2 is SASEGT. The CDR3, as DNA: TGTGCCAGCAGTGAATTCGCCCTGAGCTCCTATAATTCACCCCTCCACTTT. Its protein is CASSEFALSSYNSPLHF.

The J gene is TRBJ2-5, the V gene TRBV29-1, with 9 bases that match TRBD1. The CDR3 sequence is 15 residues long. V dropped 1 base and J dropped 5; count of bases not matched to a gene: 8. Germline CDR1 reads SQVTM; CDR2 reads ANQGSEA. The CDR3 DNA follows: TGCAGCGTTGAAGTCCCGGGACAGGGTGTGGAGACCCAGTACTTC. Translating gives CSVEVPGQGVETQYF.